This passage covers 22 T cell receptor beta chains from one sample sequenced in a study of CD8+CD57+ T cells in acquired aplastic anemia. All sequencing subjects had displayed CD8+CD57+ cell expansion on flow cytometry. Genomic DNA acted as the template from which TCR beta VDJ combination and CDR3 sequence profiling were carried out. From the reads, TCRdb called clonotypes with MiXCR, one entry per CDR3 protein. The sample lists approximately 470,000 distinct CDR3 sequences; around a third were seen once. The sequencing sample was made of sorted CD4+, CD8+, or CD8+CD57+ T cells (not recorded which) from PBMCs. The source is a human donor with aplastic anemia.

This clonotype was found a few times. This sequence joins TRBV30 and TRBJ1-3; 7 nucleotides line up with TRBD1. This CDR3 spans 13 amino acids. J lost 1 base, V lost 5 bases, and 2 bases had no gene match. Germline assignment: CDR1 GTSNPN and CDR2 SVGIG (reference sequence). The CDR3 loop reads CAWQTGSGNTIYF. CDR3 nucleotides: TGTGCCTGGCAGACAGGGTCTGGAAACACCATATATTTT.

This clonotype occurred many times. This chain joins TRBV11-3 and TRBJ1-6, with a weak D call TRBD1 (5 bases). The V end lost 0 bases, the J end lost 7 bases, and 10 bases lay between the germline ends. CDR1 and CDR2 (germline): SGHNT, YENEEA. The CDR3 length is 15 residues. CDR3 loop: CASSLEPGDNSPLHF. The CDR3 bases are TGTGCCAGCAGCTTAGAGCCGGGGGACAATTCACCCCTCCACTTT. Full variable domain (missing parts from reference TRBV11-3 and TRBJ1-6): EAGVVQSPRYKIIEKKQPVAFWCNPISGHNTLYWYLQNLGQGPELLIRYENEEAVDDSQLPKDRFSAERLKGVDSTLKIQPAELGDSAVYLCASSLEPGDNSPLHFGNGTRLTVT.

The chain joins TRBV20-1 to TRBJ1-3; no clear D gene. The CDR3 is made up of 16 amino acids. V dropped 6 bases and J dropped 0 bases, with 18 bases sitting between them. Germline CDR1 DFQATT, CDR2 SNEGSKA (reference sequence). The CDR3 protein is CSAVGRLISSGNTIYF. CDR3 nucleotides: TGCAGTGCCGTTGGGAGGTTGATAAGCTCTGGAAACACCATATATTTT.

The V and J genes are TRBV20-1 and TRBJ2-7; D gene ambiguous. CDR1 is DFQATT and CDR2 is SNEGSKA in the germline V gene (reference sequence). The CDR3 length is 14 residues. V was pared by 6 bases and J by 6 bases, with 21 bases between. CDR3 region: CSAQITTKSPEQYF. The DNA for the CDR3 is TGCAGTGCGCAGATCACGACGAAATCGCCCGAGCAGTACTTC.

This clonotype occurred many times. CDR3 bases: TGTGCCAGCAGCTCAGGGGGCAACAATCAGCCCCAGCATTTT. Encoded protein: CASSSGGNNQPQHF. The genes are TRBV7-2 and TRBJ1-5; 8 nucleotides agree with TRBD1. Germline CDR1 reads SGHTA; CDR2 reads FQGNSA. The CDR3 covers 14 residues. V gave up 4 bases and J gave up 3 bases; unmatched junction bases: 2.

As to this clonotype: Given a much more abundant clone one base away, this may be a read error. Because the CDR3 is missing its conserved closing phenylalanine or tryptophan, this is likely a read error. This chain uses TRBV12-3 or TRBV12-4 with TRBJ2-7, with a weak D call TRBD2 (7 bases). Trimming took off 7 bases at V and 5 bases at J, with 18 bases between the two ends. The CDR3 is made up of 14 amino acids. CDR3 bases: TGTGCCAGCACTCTGTCCGGGGGGCTCCACGAGCAGTACCTC. Translating it yields CASTLSGGLHEQYL.

In this sample, this clonotype turned up many times. V gene TRBV7-9 combines with J gene TRBJ1-1; D unclear. Germline V CDR1 and CDR2: SEHNR, FQNEAQ (reference sequence). This CDR3 region has 11 residues. V lost 5 bases and J lost 3, with 4 bases in between. The CDR3 here is CASSRDTEAFF. The CDR3 DNA reads as TGTGCCAGCAGCAGAGACACTGAAGCTTTCTTT. The full variable domain, with the rest looked up from reference TRBV7-9 and TRBJ1-1, is DTGVSQNPRHKITKRGQNVTFRCDPISEHNRLYWYRQTLGQGPEFLTYFQNEAQLEKSRLLSDRFSAERPKGSFSTLEIQRTEQGDSAMYLCASSRDTEAFFGQGTRLTVV.

This clonotype was recorded at least ten times. J is TRBJ2-7 and V is TRBV20-1; D is possibly TRBD1 (6 bases). Trimming removed 1 base at V and 6 bases at J, with 13 bases between. Looked up from germline, CDR1 is DFQATT and CDR2 is SNEGSKA (reference sequence). This CDR3 has 13 residues. The CDR3 nucleotides are TGCAGTGCTAGAGGGGACAAGGCAAGCGAGCAGTACTTC. Amino acids: CSARGDKASEQYF.

About this clonotype itself: The junction and the germline gene differ at one end; a read error may be behind it. This sequence joins TRBV5-6 and TRBJ2-7; D possibly uses TRBD1 or TRBD2 (5 bases each). The CDR3 spans 15 residues. Germline-derived CDR1 and CDR2 are SGHDT and YYEEEE. CDR3 in amino acids: CASRNGGRVSYERYF. The CDR3 region has the DNA TGTGCCAGCAGGAATGGGGGTAGGGTTTCCTACGAGCGGTACTTC.

A word on this clonotype: This sequence may be a read error, since a much larger clone differs from it by one base. The genes are TRBV2 and TRBJ1-5; 8 bases map to TRBD1. This CDR3 region has 15 residues. J lost 6 bases, V lost 8 bases, and 12 bases had no gene match. In germline, CDR1 is SNHLY, CDR2 FYNNEI. DNA of the CDR3: TGTGCCAGCGGCCCAAGACAGGGGTCAGGTCAGCCCCAGCATTTT. This codes for CASGPRQGSGQPQHF.

This clonotype was detected a few times. This chain uses TRBV11-2 with TRBJ2-3; D is ambiguous. Germline V gene sequence: CDR1 SGHAT, CDR2 FQNNGV. The CDR3 has 17 amino acids. V lost 3 bases, J lost 0 bases, and 16 bases lay in between. CDR3 DNA: TGTGCCAGCAGCTTTCTTGCGGCGGATCCTAGCACAGATACGCAGTATTTT. Its protein is CASSFLAADPSTDTQYF.

The J gene is TRBJ1-1, the V gene TRBV29-1; a possible D gene is TRBD1 (6 bases). Trimming pared 7 bases from V and 6 bases from J, leaving 24 bases between. The CDR3 contains 15 residues. Germline V lookup: CDR1 SQVTM, CDR2 ANQGSEA. CDR3: CSAGPPGGRSSEAFF. CDR3 DNA: TGCAGCGCCGGCCCCCCCGGGGGGCGATCATCTGAAGCTTTCTTT. Full variable domain (outside the CDR3, taken from reference TRBV29-1 and TRBJ1-1): SAVISQKPSRDICQRGTSLTIQCQVDSQVTMMFWYRQQPGQSLTLIATANQGSEATYESGFVIDKFPISRPNLTFSTLTVSNMSPEDSSIYLCSAGPPGGRSSEAFFGQGTRLTVV.

The chain is built from TRBV25-1 and TRBJ2-1; a possible D gene is TRBD2 (7 bases). V lost 4 bases, J lost 7 bases, and 20 bases lay in between. Per the germline V gene, CDR1 is MGHDK and CDR2 is SYGVNS. The CDR3 spans 16 residues. The CDR3 loop reads CASSAPAGAGVNEQFF. The CDR3 nucleotides read TGTGCCAGCAGTGCCCCGGCGGGGGCGGGAGTTAATGAGCAGTTCTTC.

This clonotype came up many times. The V call is TRBV10-3, the J call TRBJ2-1; the match to TRBD2 covers 10 bases. Unmatched junction bases numbered 4, after V lost 7 bases and J lost 7 bases. The CDR3 covers 13 residues. Germline CDR1 is ENHRY and CDR2 is SYGVKD. The CDR3 DNA is TGTGCCATCACTAGCGGGAGAGAAAATGAGCAGTTCTTC. This codes for CAITSGRENEQFF.

The rearrangement links TRBV7-2 to TRBJ2-1; TRBD2 aligns across 7 bases. The CDR3 contains 14 residues. With V trimmed by 4 bases and J by 5 bases, 5 bases remained unmatched. CDR1 is SGHTA and CDR2 is FQGNSA in the germline V gene. Written as DNA, the CDR3 is TGTGCCAGCAGCTGGGGAGGGCCAAACAATGAGCAGTTCTTC. This translates into CASSWGGPNNEQFF.

This clonotype appeared a single time. The genes are TRBV29-1 and TRBJ2-4; 12 bases are shared with TRBD2. The V and J ends lost 5 bases and 7 bases, in that order; junction bases with no gene match: 3. The germline V gene has CDR1 SQVTM and CDR2 ANQGSEA. The CDR3 runs to 13 residues. CDR3 residues: CSVTGTSGNIQYF. The CDR3 DNA follows: TGCAGCGTTACCGGGACTAGCGGGAACATTCAGTACTTC.

This clonotype has at least ten counts. The chain employs TRBV19 and TRBJ1-1; D not certain. The CDR3 contains 14 residues. V lost 8 bases and J 2 bases, leaving 15 bases between the germline ends. The V gene's germline CDR1 is LNHDA and CDR2 SQIVND (reference sequence). The CDR3 region has the DNA TGTGCCAGTCTTAAGGGCGCAGCAAACACTGAAGCTTTCTTT. It is translated as CASLKGAANTEAFF.

This clonotype has only a few counts. The chain employs TRBV20-1 and TRBJ2-1; TRBD2 matches at 7 bases. The germline CDR1 and CDR2 sequences are DFQATT and SNEGSKA (reference sequence). The trim removed 3 bases at V and 8 bases at J, leaving 13 bases unmatched. The CDR3 covers 15 residues. CDR3 coding DNA: TGCAGTGCTAGTGGGGTGAAGATAGCGGGCTATGAGCAGTTCTTC. Translating gives CSASGVKIAGYEQFF.

This clonotype was seen at least ten times. This chain uses TRBV19 with TRBJ2-7; 8 nucleotides agree with TRBD1. Looked up from germline, CDR1 is LNHDA and CDR2 is SQIVND (reference sequence). This CDR3 comprises 13 residues. V shed 4 bases and J 6 bases; nucleotides not matched to a gene: 5. The CDR3 DNA reads TGTGCCAGTAGTAGACAGGGGACCGGCGAGCAGTACTTC. It codes for CASSRQGTGEQYF.

V and J are TRBV20-1 and TRBJ2-3; 7 bases line up with TRBD2. The CDR3 loop spans 15 amino acids. V lost 4 bases and J lost 5; bases outside the gene matches: 12. The germline V gene encodes CDR1 DFQATT and CDR2 SNEGSKA (reference sequence). The CDR3 DNA is TGCAGTGCTACCAGAATAGCGGGCATCAGAGATACGCAGTATTTT. Its translation is CSATRIAGIRDTQYF.

Points on this clonotype: It may be a read error: a sequence one base away is much more abundant. The chain combines TRBV20-1 with TRBJ1-6; 8 nucleotides line up with TRBD1. V trimming: 4 bases; J trimming: 3 bases; junction bases outside the gene matches: 8. The CDR3 has 16 residues. Germline CDR1 reads DFQATT; CDR2 reads SNEGSKA (reference sequence). CDR3 DNA: TGCAGTGCTACGGAGGACAGGGCCCACTATAATTCACCCCTCCACTTT. Amino acids: CSATEDRAHYNSPLHF.

This chain links TRBV24-1 with TRBJ1-4; D might be TRBD1 (6 bases). Germline-derived CDR1 and CDR2 are KGHDR and SFDVKD. This CDR3 comprises 15 residues. Trimming took off 4 bases at V and 8 bases at J, with 16 bases between the two ends. DNA for the CDR3: TGTGCCACCAGTGAGACGGGGGCTAGGTACGAAAAACTGTTTTTT. Its protein product is CATSETGARYEKLFF.